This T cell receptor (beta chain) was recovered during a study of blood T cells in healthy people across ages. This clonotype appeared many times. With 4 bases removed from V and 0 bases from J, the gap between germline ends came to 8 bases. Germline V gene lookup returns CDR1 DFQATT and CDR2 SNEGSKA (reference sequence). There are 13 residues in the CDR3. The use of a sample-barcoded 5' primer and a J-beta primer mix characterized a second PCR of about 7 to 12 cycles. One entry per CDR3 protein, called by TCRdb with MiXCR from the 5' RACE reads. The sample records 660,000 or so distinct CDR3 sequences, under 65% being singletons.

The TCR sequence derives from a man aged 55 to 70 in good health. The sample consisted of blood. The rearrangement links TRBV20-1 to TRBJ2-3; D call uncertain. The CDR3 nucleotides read TGCAGTGCTACGGACGGCAGCACAGATACGCAGTATTTT. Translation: CSATDGSTDTQYF.